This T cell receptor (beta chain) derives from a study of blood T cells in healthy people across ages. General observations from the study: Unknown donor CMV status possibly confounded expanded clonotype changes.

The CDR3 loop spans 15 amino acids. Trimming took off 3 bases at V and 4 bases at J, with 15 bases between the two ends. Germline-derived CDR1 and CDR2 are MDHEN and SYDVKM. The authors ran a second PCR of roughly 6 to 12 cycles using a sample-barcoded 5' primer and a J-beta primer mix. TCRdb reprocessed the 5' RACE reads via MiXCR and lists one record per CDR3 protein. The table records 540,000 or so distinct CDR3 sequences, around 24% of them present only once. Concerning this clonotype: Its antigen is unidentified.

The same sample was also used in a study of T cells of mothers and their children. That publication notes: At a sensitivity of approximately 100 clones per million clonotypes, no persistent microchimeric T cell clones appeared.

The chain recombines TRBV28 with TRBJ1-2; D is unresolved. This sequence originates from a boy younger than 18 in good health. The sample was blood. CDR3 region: CASSFLSSGLYGYTF. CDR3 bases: TGTGCCAGCAGTTTTCTATCCTCAGGACTCTATGGCTACACCTTC.